Listed below are T cell receptor beta chains from one sample, sequenced in a study of beta chain features in type 1 diabetes. Sequencing was performed with immunoSEQ multiplex PCR; in TCRdb, only in-frame clones are kept and a portion is missing. Of roughly 700,000 clones in the sample, 13% were seen once. Source material: naive CD4+ T cells from blood. Receptor source: a man younger than 30 with type 1 diabetes. The CDR3 runs from the conserved cysteine through the conserved F or W. The order of the fields is D gene, clone size, V gene, J gene, CDR3 protein, CDR3 DNA. A D gene is named only where the DNA matches it firmly. Some rows mark clone size as missing; the rest say once, few, many or name a class of expanded clone.

>.|few|TRBV14|TRBJ2-7
CASSPHTPGEQYF
TGTGCCAGCAGCCCCCACACCCCGGGCGAGCAGTACTTC
>TRBD1|few|TRBV30|TRBJ1-5
CAWSGGTGGNQPQHF
TGTGCCTGGAGTGGAGGGACAGGAGGCAATCAGCCCCAGCATTTT
>.|.|TRBV6-1|TRBJ2-7
CASSEGRTYEQYF
TGTGCCAGCAGTGAGGGCAGGACCTACGAGCAGTACTTC
>.|few|TRBV5-4|TRBJ2-5
CASSVRSGQAPQETQYF
TGTGCCAGCAGCGTACGGTCCGGCCAAGCCCCCCAAGAGACCCAGTACTTC
>TRBD1|.|TRBV6-5|TRBJ1-6
CASSPTGTRSPLHF
TGTGCCAGCAGCCCGACAGGGACTCGTTCACCCCTCCACTTT
>TRBD2|few|TRBV7-3|TRBJ2-1
CASSLLGLAGSNEQFF
TGTGCCAGCAGCTTATTGGGCCTAGCGGGGAGCAATGAGCAGTTCTTC
>TRBD1|few|TRBV5-4|TRBJ2-1
CASSLGGQGNYNEQFF
TGTGCCAGCAGCTTGGGGGGACAGGGAAACTACAATGAGCAGTTCTTC
>TRBD1|few|TRBV19|TRBJ1-1
CASSVTTGRAGAFF
TGTGCCAGTAGTGTAACGACAGGGCGGGCGGGAGCTTTCTTT
>.|.|TRBV18|TRBJ1-2
CASSPPDAFYGYTF
TGTGCCAGCTCACCACCGGACGCGTTCTATGGCTACACCTTC
>.|.|TRBV6-6|TRBJ2-7
CASSYVGSSSYEQYF
TGTGCCAGCAGTTACGTGGGGTCCTCCTCCTACGAGCAGTACTTC
>TRBD1|.|TRBV5-4|TRBJ1-1
CASSLDRGYLNTEAFF
TGTGCCAGCAGCCTGGACAGGGGCTACTTAAACACTGAAGCTTTCTTT
>.|.|TRBV6-1|TRBJ2-7
CASPPDGYSYEQYF
TGTGCCAGCCCACCGGACGGCTACTCCTACGAGCAGTACTTC
>.|.|TRBV9|TRBJ2-5
CASSERRGKETQYF
TGTGCCAGCAGCGAGCGACGCGGCAAAGAGACCCAGTACTTC
>TRBD2|.|TRBV10-3|TRBJ2-2
CAISESASGTGELFF
TGTGCCATCAGTGAGTCTGCTAGCGGTACCGGGGAGCTGTTTTTT
>.|few|TRBV7-9|TRBJ2-3
CASSLRTDTQYF
TGTGCCAGCAGCTTGAGGACAGATACGCAGTATTTT
>.|.|TRBV29-1|TRBJ1-1
CSGQNRDAERAFF
TGCAGCGGCCAAAACAGGGACGCGGAGAGAGCTTTCTTT
>TRBD1|few|TRBV5-1|TRBJ2-3
CASSLGGGVDTQYF
TGCGCCAGCAGCTTGGGAGGGGGCGTAGATACGCAGTATTTT
>TRBD2|.|TRBV5-1|TRBJ2-1
CASSWGLAYNEQFF
TGCGCCAGCAGCTGGGGACTAGCCTACAATGAGCAGTTCTTC
>.|few|TRBV19|TRBJ2-4
CASSKTENIQYF
TGTGCCAGTAGTAAGACAGAAAACATTCAGTACTTC
>TRBD1|.|TRBV7-9|TRBJ2-5
CASSSGTEFQPKETQYF
TGTGCCAGCAGCTCCGGGACAGAGTTCCAACCAAAAGAGACCCAGTACTTC
>.|.|TRBV7-9|TRBJ1-3
CAIPLPLVRAGNTIYF
TGTGCCATCCCTCTTCCGCTTGTCAGGGCTGGAAACACCATATATTTT
>TRBD1|.|TRBV7-9|TRBJ1-4
CASSFRTGPSGEKLFF
TGTGCCAGCAGCTTTCGGACAGGTCCCTCCGGGGAAAAACTGTTTTTT
>.|.|TRBV28|TRBJ2-4
CASSFTGGYTAKNIQYF
TGTGCCAGCAGTTTCACGGGGGGCTATACAGCCAAAAACATTCAGTACTTC
>.|.|TRBV18|TRBJ1-1
CASSLERQTEAFF
TGTGCCAGCTCACTGGAGCGACAGACTGAAGCTTTCTTT
>.|.|TRBV4-1|TRBJ2-5
CASSQDGPGGGPEETQYF
TGCGCCAGCAGCCAAGATGGCCCCGGGGGCGGACCAGAGGAGACCCAGTACTTC
>.|few|TRBV28|TRBJ2-1
CASSLGTDNEQFF
TGTGCCAGCTCCCTGGGAACAGACAATGAGCAGTTCTTC
>.|few|TRBV10-1|TRBJ2-3
CASSEGPDTQYF
TGCGCCAGCAGTGAGGGACCAGATACGCAGTATTTT
>TRBD2|.|TRBV7-9|TRBJ2-7
CASSLTGGGLSYEQYF
TGTGCCAGCAGCTTGACGGGAGGGGGGTTGTCCTACGAGCAGTACTTC
>.|many|TRBV28|TRBJ2-1
CASSSSRRRFF
TGTGCCAGCAGTTCCTCCCGGAGGAGGTTCTTC
>.|few|TRBV30|TRBJ1-2
CAWSVQLLGYGYTF
TGTGCCTGGAGTGTACAACTCCTAGGCTATGGCTACACCTTC
>TRBD1|.|TRBV4-1|TRBJ1-2
CASSQGQGPESGYTF
TGCGCCAGCAGCCAAGGACAGGGCCCCGAGAGCGGCTACACCTTC
>.|.|TRBV30|TRBJ1-2
CAWSGQGRGYGYTF
TGTGCCTGGAGCGGGCAGGGGCGAGGCTATGGCTACACCTTC
>.|few|TRBV10-3|TRBJ1-5
CAISESSGGQPQHF
TGTGCCATCAGTGAGTCCTCGGGGGGTCAGCCCCAGCATTTT
>.|once|TRBV5-1|TRBJ2-1
CASRKGGEAYNEQFF
TGCGCCAGCAGAAAGGGGGGCGAGGCCTACAATGAGCAGTTCTTC
>TRBD2|few|TRBV5-4|TRBJ2-1
CASSFPGTSPDNEQFF
TGTGCCAGCAGCTTCCCCGGGACTAGTCCCGACAATGAGCAGTTCTTC
>TRBD1|.|TRBV2|TRBJ2-1
CASRAGTGGNEQFF
TGTGCCAGCAGAGCCGGGACAGGGGGCAATGAGCAGTTCTTC
>.|few|TRBV11-1|TRBJ2-4
CASSFGPGENIQYF
TGTGCCAGCAGCTTTGGGCCCGGAGAAAACATTCAGTACTTC
>TRBD1|.|TRBV5-5|TRBJ1-1
CASSGTGITEAFF
TGTGCCAGCAGCGGGACAGGGATCACTGAAGCTTTCTTT
>.|.|TRBV29-1|TRBJ2-1
CSVVLAGLPGGNEQFF
TGCAGCGTTGTTCTCGCGGGGCTCCCCGGGGGCAATGAGCAGTTCTTC
>.|few|TRBV30|TRBJ1-6
CAWRGSHNSPLHF
TGTGCCTGGAGAGGCAGCCATAATTCACCCCTCCACTTT
>.|few|TRBV11-3|TRBJ1-4
CASSLDYGTGNEKLFF
TGTGCCAGCAGCTTAGATTACGGGACGGGTAATGAAAAACTGTTTTTT
>.|.|TRBV7-9|TRBJ2-7
CASSNLGGASEQYF
TGTGCCAGCAGCAATTTAGGGGGGGCGAGCGAGCAGTACTTC
>.|few|TRBV7-8|TRBJ1-5
CASSLGGGQPQHF
TGTGCCAGCAGCTTAGGGGGAGGCCAGCCCCAGCATTTT
>.|few|TRBV29-1|TRBJ1-3
CSVEGTTSGNTIYF
TGCAGCGTTGAGGGCACCACCTCTGGAAACACCATATATTTT
>.|few|TRBV29-1|TRBJ2-1
CSVGRVGYNEQFF
TGCAGCGTTGGGCGGGTAGGGTACAATGAGCAGTTCTTC
>TRBD1|few|TRBV4-1|TRBJ1-3
CASSQDRQGSGNTIYF
TGCGCCAGCAGCCAGGACAGGCAGGGCTCTGGAAACACCATATATTTT
>TRBD2|few|TRBV10-3|TRBJ2-3
CAISEATSRFGTDTQYF
TGTGCCATCAGTGAGGCGACTAGCCGTTTTGGCACAGATACGCAGTATTTT
>.|few|TRBV27|TRBJ1-4
CASSLNRPGSRLFF
TGTGCCAGCAGTTTAAACAGACCGGGCTCTAGACTGTTTTTT
>.|few|TRBV7-9|TRBJ1-1
CASSLNGESEAFF
TGTGCCAGCAGCTTAAACGGTGAATCTGAAGCTTTCTTT
>TRBD1|.|TRBV6-5|TRBJ2-3
CASSPDRPPTDTQYF
TGTGCCAGCAGCCCGGACAGGCCCCCCACAGATACGCAGTATTTT
>TRBD1|.|TRBV6-5|TRBJ1-6
CASKTDRVSPLHF
TGTGCCAGCAAGACAGACAGGGTTTCACCCCTCCACTTT
>.|.|TRBV15|TRBJ2-7
CATSSRQSSYEQYF
TGTGCCACCAGCTCACGACAAAGCTCCTACGAGCAGTACTTC
>TRBD1|few|TRBV10-3|TRBJ1-1
CAISGPDRAEAFF
TGTGCCATCAGTGGGCCGGACAGGGCTGAAGCTTTCTTT
>TRBD2|.|TRBV7-2|TRBJ2-3
CASSFAGTSVSDTQYF
TGTGCCAGCAGTTTCGCAGGGACTAGCGTTTCAGATACGCAGTATTTT
>.|few|TRBV5-1|TRBJ2-7
CASSLATGTFYEQYF
TGCGCCAGCAGCTTGGCCACGGGCACCTTCTACGAGCAGTACTTC
>.|few|TRBV13|TRBJ2-7
CASSFLYEQYF
TGTGCCAGCAGCTTCCTTTACGAGCAGTACTTC
>.|.|TRBV7-3|TRBJ1-1
CASSLEEVNTEAFF
TGTGCCAGCAGCTTAGAGGAGGTGAACACTGAAGCTTTCTTT
>.|few|TRBV30|TRBJ1-2
CAWILPAGNGYTF
TGTGCCTGGATCCTTCCCGCGGGGAATGGCTACACCTTC
>.|.|TRBV6-5|TRBJ1-6
CASSYSLAPLHF
TGTGCCAGCAGTTACTCCTTAGCACCCCTCCACTTT
>.|.|TRBV5-6|TRBJ1-1
CASSLSPDRGHTEAFF
TGTGCCAGCAGCTTGTCCCCGGACCGGGGACACACTGAAGCTTTCTTT